The 13 T cell receptor beta chains below come from one sample, sequenced in a study of cytomegalovirus exposure and HLA in healthy donors. This PCR relied on a set of 60 Vbeta primers and 13 Jbeta primers. Produced via immunoSEQ multiplex PCR; TCRdb's table is partial and in-frame only. The sample lists 120,000 to 150,000 clones; about three quarters were seen once. Sequenced material: PBMCs. The receptors originated from a male donor in good health and CMV-seropositive.

CDR3 nucleotide sequence: TGTGCCAGTAGTATGAACAGGGGTTGGGATCAGCCCCAGCATTTT. Its protein product is CASSMNRGWDQPQHF. The chain combines TRBV19 with TRBJ1-5; 7 bases fit TRBD1. From germline, CDR1 is LNHDA and CDR2 SQIVND (reference sequence). After removal of 3 bases from V and 5 bases from J, the junction contained 7 bases not matched to a gene. The CDR3 has 15 amino acids.

The rearrangement uses TRBV30 and TRBJ2-4; TRBD2 agrees at 9 bases. Per the germline V gene, CDR1 is GTSNPN and CDR2 is SVGIG (reference sequence). This CDR3 has 15 amino acids. Losses at the gene ends were 1 base for V and 8 bases for J; bases not matched to a gene: 9. DNA for the CDR3: TGTGCCTGGAGTGGTGCGGGAGGGTTGTACGACATTCAGTACTTC. This codes for CAWSGAGGLYDIQYF.

The V and J genes are TRBV2 and TRBJ2-1; possible D gene TRBD1, 5 bases. V gave up 4 bases and J gave up 3 bases, with 16 bases separating them. Germline CDR1 is SNHLY and CDR2 is FYNNEI. The CDR3 has 16 amino acids. CDR3 region: CASSVGQALDYNEQFF. CDR3 DNA: TGTGCCAGCAGTGTGGGGCAGGCCCTGGACTACAATGAGCAGTTCTTC.

This chain links TRBV27 with TRBJ1-3, with 10 bases matching TRBD1. The CDR3 has 15 residues. Germline V CDR1 and CDR2: MNHEY, SMNVEV (reference sequence). The ends lost 8 bases at V and 0 bases at J; junction bases unmatched: 4. The CDR3 spells CASADRGSSGNTIYF. In DNA form, the CDR3 reads TGTGCCAGCGCGGACAGGGGGTCCTCTGGAAACACCATATATTTT.

V gene TRBV5-8 combines with J gene TRBJ2-2; D gene uncertain. Germline assignment: CDR1 SGHTS and CDR2 YDEGEE. The V and J ends lost 5 bases and 2 bases respectively, with 7 bases between them. There are 13 residues in the CDR3. The CDR3 DNA reads as TGTGCCAGCAGGAGTACTAACACCGGGGAGCTGTTTTTT. Translated: CASRSTNTGELFF.

The chain has TRBV6-5 and TRBJ1-1; possibly TRBD1 for D (5 bases). The CDR3 extends over 11 amino acids. Trimming took off 5 bases at V and 10 bases at J, with 11 bases between the two ends. Germline V gene data show CDR1 as MNHEY and CDR2 as SVGAGI. This CDR3 is CASSQGRGAFF. The DNA for the CDR3 is TGTGCCAGCAGTCAGGGTCGAGGAGCTTTCTTT.

This rearrangement joins TRBV18 to TRBJ2-7; a weak D match, TRBD1 (5 bases). CDR3 length: 15 residues. The germline V and J ends were trimmed by 0 bases and 5 bases, with 14 bases remaining between them. The germline V gene has CDR1 KGHSH and CDR2 LQKENI. The CDR3 sequence: CASSPPSQGADEQYF. CDR3 DNA: TGTGCCAGCTCACCACCTTCTCAAGGGGCGGACGAGCAGTACTTC.

V is TRBV29-1 and J is TRBJ2-5; TRBD2 aligns across 14 bases. Germline CDR1 is SQVTM and CDR2 is ANQGSEA. Unmatched junction bases numbered 16, after V lost 5 bases and J lost 5 bases. CDR3 length: 18 residues. The CDR3 protein is CSVTGGEGLAGGMETQYF. The CDR3 nucleotides are TGCAGCGTTACGGGGGGGGAAGGACTAGCGGGAGGAATGGAGACCCAGTACTTC. Full variable domain (missing parts from reference TRBV29-1 and TRBJ2-5): SAVISQKPSRDICQRGTSLTIQCQVDSQVTMMFWYRQQPGQSLTLIATANQGSEATYESGFVIDKFPISRPNLTFSTLTVSNMSPEDSSIYLCSVTGGEGLAGGMETQYFGPGTRLLVL.

The chain has TRBV19 and TRBJ1-6, with D perhaps TRBD1 (5 bases). The germline V and J ends were trimmed by 3 bases and 5 bases, with 23 bases remaining between them. Germline lookup yields CDR1 LNHDA and CDR2 SQIVND (reference sequence). The CDR3 covers 19 residues. The CDR3 sequence: CASSIWATGRGDHNSPLHF. DNA for the CDR3: TGTGCCAGTAGTATCTGGGCGACGGGACGGGGGGACCATAATTCACCCCTCCACTTT.

This clone was seen a single time. J is TRBJ2-2 and V is TRBV25-1; 9 nucleotides match TRBD1. CDR3 length: 13 residues. Germline V gene data show CDR1 as MGHDK and CDR2 as SYGVNS. With 4 bases clipped from V and 11 bases from J, the junction kept 5 bases outside the gene matches. Written as DNA, the CDR3 is TGTGCCAGCAGTGCTGGGACAGGGAAAGAGCTGTTTTTT. Its translation: CASSAGTGKELFF.

The V and J genes are TRBV4-1 and TRBJ2-3; possible D gene TRBD1, 5 bases. Trimming stripped 2 bases from V and 1 base from J, with 22 bases between. CDR1 MGHRA and CDR2 YSYEKL come from the germline V gene. The CDR3 extends over 19 amino acids. The CDR3 here is CASSQNLGIGRVGTDTQYF. In DNA, the CDR3 is TGCGCCAGCAGCCAAAATCTTGGGATAGGCAGGGTGGGCACAGATACGCAGTATTTT.

This chain links TRBV21-1 with TRBJ2-7; the table's D call of TRBD1 was not tested on the DNA. TRBV21-1 is deemed a pseudogene. The CDR3 length is 12 residues. DNA of the CDR3: TGTGCCAGCAGCAAAGACAGAGACGAGCAGTACTTC. Its translation is CASSKDRDEQYF.

This sequence joins TRBV11-3 and TRBJ2-7, with D perhaps TRBD1 (6 bases). V lost 5 bases and J lost 3, with 11 bases in between. This CDR3 has 13 residues. Germline V gene lookup returns CDR1 SGHNT and CDR2 YENEEA. This CDR3 is CASSLGQYYEQYF. In nucleotides, the CDR3 is TGTGCCAGCAGCCTCGGACAGTACTACGAGCAGTACTTC.